This T cell receptor beta chain was sequenced for a study of blood T cell repertoires in COVID-19 (dated by TCRdb to between 2020 and 2021). About the study as a whole: Collaborator samples came from the United States, Italy and Spain and covered acute and convalescent phases of COVID-19. Samples were obtained from the ongoing ImmuneRACE study (first 160 participants) and from about 1,300 subjects provided by 6 global collaborators. The material from the prospective study consisted of cDNA or gDNA derived from T cells, B-cell-depleted T cells, or PBMCs. Nearly every sample came with metadata listing a de-identified subject ID, COVID-19 status, age in years and sex. The dataset comprised deeply sampled blood TCRbeta repertoires from subjects exposed to, actively infected with, or recovered from COVID-19. HLA class I and class II types, where available, came from metadata supplied by the sample provider rather than from assay-based typing. A freely available public database, intended as a resource for researchers studying the immune response to SARS-CoV-2, is where the repertoires were released.

Points the paper makes about the study in general: The amount of clinical and demographic metadata varied by source and participant and was provided uncurated.

Turning to this clone: The clone's antigen remains unknown. Base qualities are not provided; no much larger clone lies one nucleotide away.

Collaborating institutions collected whole blood in K2EDTA tubes following their own protocols. Collaborator samples were shipped for TCRbeta analysis as frozen whole blood, isolated PBMCs, or DNA extracted from either sample type. In the germline V gene, CDR1 corresponds to KGHSH and CDR2 to LQKENI. From cysteine to phenylalanine, the CDR3 is 14 amino acids long. Left in the record is the CDR3 DNA by itself, 42 bases read in frame from the first base. The trim is 2 bases for V and 3 bases for J, with a gap of 10 bases between the germline ends. The immunoSEQ Assay, a bias-controlled multiplex PCR, was used to amplify TCRbeta CDR3 regions from genomic DNA. On the study's bioinformatics: The number of nucleated cells in each sample was estimated from the amplification of reference gene primers within the assay. To quantify the absolute abundance of each unique TCRbeta CDR3 rearrangement, sequence reads were collapsed and filtered. For each sample, productive Simpson clonality was calculated as the square root of Simpson's diversity index over productive rearrangements. Here the immuneACCESS table is served through TCRdb, limited to in-frame sequences with V and J called. Missing clones are a known gap in these copies; in checked studies unresolved V genes cover under half, and the rest lacks a known reason. V and J calls and clone size come straight from that table; D and trimming were deduced from the DNA. The sample has 80,000 to 100,000 clones on record, roughly nine tenths of them singletons. Of the sample, about 1.7% is held by the ten largest clones.

This receptor was identified in a human donor with active COVID-19. The donor label of this sample is uncertain. Sequencing input: peripheral blood. The chain couples TRBV18 to TRBJ1-1; TRBD1 is possibly the D segment (5 matching bases). The CDR3 is CASSPGSGDTEAFF. The nucleotides read TGTGCCAGCTCACCAGGATCGGGGGACACTGAAGCTTTCTTT.